The 29 T cell receptor beta chains in this list originate from one sample, sequenced in a study of early T cells in non-severe SARS-CoV-2 infection. Via MiXCR, TCRdb re-called the 5' RACE reads, giving one row per CDR3 protein. The sample yields tens of thousands of distinct CDR3 sequences, roughly 6.5% seen once. The source material was whole blood. Source of these receptors: an adult who was a healthcare worker with PCR-confirmed SARS-CoV-2 infection or an uninfected control (not recorded which).

The chain is built from TRBV12-3 or TRBV12-4 and TRBJ2-2, with D perhaps TRBD1 (5 bases). V lost 6 bases to trimming and J lost 6 bases, with 20 bases between them. This CDR3 contains 16 residues. The CDR3, as DNA: TGTGCCAGCAGCCTAGGGGCCCTCTTAGGGGCCGGGGAGCTGTTTTTT. Translated, it gives CASSLGALLGAGELFF.

This rearrangement joins TRBV6-6 to TRBJ2-7; 8 nucleotides line up with TRBD2. CDR3 length: 16 amino acids. Trimming cost V 9 bases and J 4 bases; bases outside gene matches: 17. CDR1 is MNHNY and CDR2 is SVGAGI in the germline V gene (reference sequence). CDR3 coding DNA: TGTGCCAGTCGAAGCACTGCGGGGGGCAATACTTACGAGCAGTACTTC. Protein: CASRSTAGGNTYEQYF.

In its sample, this clonotype was seen a few times. The rearrangement links TRBV5-1 to TRBJ1-1; D is uncertain. Trimming stripped 2 bases from V and 4 bases from J, with 15 bases between. There are 15 residues in the CDR3. Germline V gene lookup returns CDR1 SGHRS and CDR2 YFSETQ. The CDR3 protein is CASSFGSTSFTEAFF. CDR3 bases: TGCGCCAGCAGCTTTGGGTCGACTTCCTTCACTGAAGCTTTCTTT.

At least ten counts were recorded for this clonotype. This CDR3 is CASSFGRQEQFF. For the CDR3, the DNA is TGTGCCAGCAGCTTCGGAAGACAGGAGCAGTTCTTC. The chain is built from TRBV11-2 and TRBJ2-1; weak D call: TRBD1 (5 bases). The CDR3 totals 12 residues. Trimming left V 3 bases short and J 10 bases short, with 10 bases between. From germline, CDR1 is SGHAT and CDR2 FQNNGV.

This clonotype was recorded many times. The genes are TRBV10-3 and TRBJ1-1; TRBD1 aligns across 8 bases. Germline V gene data show CDR1 as ENHRY and CDR2 as SYGVKD. CDR3 length equals 16 residues. V shed 0 bases, J shed 0 bases, and the junction held 3 bases outside the gene matches. CDR3 coding DNA: TGTGCCATCAGTGAGTCTCAGGGGGCCGTGAACACTGAAGCTTTCTTT. Residues: CAISESQGAVNTEAFF.

This clonotype was detected many times. The V call is TRBV7-6, the J call TRBJ1-4; 10 bases are shared with TRBD1. Germline CDR1 reads SGHVS; CDR2 reads FNYEAQ. After removal of 5 bases from V and 8 bases from J, the junction contained 5 bases not matched to a gene. This CDR3 contains 14 residues. The CDR3: CASSRTGGREKLFF. The CDR3 coding sequence is TGTGCCAGCAGCCGGACAGGGGGACGAGAAAAACTGTTTTTT.

This clonotype was counted at least ten times. The chain joins TRBV12-3 or TRBV12-4 to TRBJ1-2; 9 bases are shared with TRBD1. The CDR3 runs to 16 residues. Trimming removed 1 base from V and 0 bases from J; junction bases left unmatched: 3. In DNA form, the CDR3 reads TGTGCCAGCAGTTTAGGGGACAGGGCAACTAACTATGGCTACACCTTC. Encoded protein: CASSLGDRATNYGYTF.

This clonotype was detected many times. This chain uses TRBV18 with TRBJ1-5; D is perhaps TRBD1 (5 bases). The germline V and J ends were trimmed by 4 bases and 3 bases, with 10 bases remaining between them. This CDR3 has 14 amino acids. Germline-derived CDR1 and CDR2 are KGHSH and LQKENI. CDR3 DNA sequence: TGTGCCAGCTCACAGGGACGGAACAATCAGCCCCAGCATTTT. Its protein is CASSQGRNNQPQHF.

This clonotype has at least ten counts. The chain recombines TRBV5-1 with TRBJ2-3; 14 bases agree with TRBD2. Germline CDR1 reads SGHRS; CDR2 reads YFSETQ. The CDR3 length is 17 residues. V was clipped by 4 bases and J by 1 base; unmatched bases: 5. CDR3 DNA: TGCGCCAGCAGCCCCGGACTAGCGGGGGGAGGCACAGATACGCAGTATTTT. Its protein product is CASSPGLAGGGTDTQYF. Full variable domain (remainder filled in from reference TRBV5-1 and TRBJ2-3): KAGVTQTPRYLIKTRGQQVTLSCSPISGHRSVSWYQQTPGQGLQFLFEYFSETQRNKGNFPGRFSGRQFSNSRSEMNVSTLELGDSALYLCASSPGLAGGGTDTQYFGPGTRLTVL.

About this clonotype itself: A much larger clone differs by one base, so this may be a read error. V and J are TRBV12-3 or TRBV12-4 and TRBJ2-1; D remains unclear. The V end lost 5 bases, the J end lost 1 base, and 12 bases lay between the germline ends. The length of the CDR3 is 15 residues. The CDR3 DNA reads as TGTGCCAGCAGTCCCGCGGTGGGTTCCTACAATGAGCAGTTCTTC. It encodes CASSPAVGSYNEQFF.

This clonotype turned up a few times. The rearrangement joins TRBV9 to TRBJ1-6; D gene uncertain. The CDR3 spans 15 residues. Trimming stripped 4 bases from V and 0 bases from J, with 8 bases between. Germline V lookup: CDR1 SGDLS, CDR2 YYNGEE. The CDR3, as DNA: TGTGCCAGCAGCTCGGGGAGCTCCTATAATTCACCCCTCCACTTT. Translation gives CASSSGSSYNSPLHF. The variable domain in full, completed from reference TRBV9 and TRBJ1-6, reads DSGVTQTPKHLITATGQRVTLRCSPRSGDLSVYWYQQSLDQGLQFLIQYYNGEERAKGNILERFSAQQFPDLHSELNLSSLELGDSALYFCASSSGSSYNSPLHFGNGTRLTVT.

This clonotype was seen ten or more times. This rearrangement joins TRBV4-3 to TRBJ2-7, with 8 bases matching TRBD1. CDR1 is LGHNA, CDR2 YSLEER, per germline. The CDR3 extends over 15 amino acids. With 4 bases clipped from V and 3 bases from J, the junction kept 8 bases outside the gene matches. The DNA for the CDR3 is TGCGCCAGCAGCCCACGGACAGGGAGGAACTACGAGCAGTACTTC. Translation: CASSPRTGRNYEQYF.

This clonotype was counted many times. The chain joins TRBV4-2 to TRBJ1-2; D is possibly TRBD1 (5 bases). V lost 0 bases, J lost 4 bases, and 6 bases lay in between. The CDR3 runs to 13 residues. The germline V gene has CDR1 LGHNA and CDR2 YNFKEQ. As DNA, the CDR3 is TGTGCCAGCAGCCAAGACAGGGTCTATGGCTACACCTTC. Translation: CASSQDRVYGYTF.

This chain joins TRBV11-2 and TRBJ2-7, with D tentatively TRBD2 (5 bases). V was cut by 7 bases and J by 3 bases, with 16 bases left in between. CDR3 length: 14 amino acids. Per the germline V gene, CDR1 is SGHAT and CDR2 is FQNNGV. The CDR3 loop reads CASTSGYLNYEQYF. DNA for the CDR3: TGTGCCAGCACCTCGGGATACCTTAACTACGAGCAGTACTTC.

This clonotype was seen at least ten times. The genes are TRBV28 and TRBJ2-7; the match to TRBD2 covers 11 bases. Germline V gene sequence: CDR1 MDHEN, CDR2 SYDVKM. The CDR3 is made up of 15 amino acids. The V and J ends lost 3 bases and 1 base, in that order; junction bases with no gene match: 2. The CDR3 sequence is CASSFGTSGSYEQYF. The DNA of the CDR3 is TGTGCCAGCAGTTTCGGGACTAGCGGATCCTACGAGCAGTACTTC.

This clonotype showed up many times. The gene calls are TRBV28 and TRBJ1-1; the D is unclear. Germline V gene data show CDR1 as MDHEN and CDR2 as SYDVKM. V dropped 2 bases and J dropped 1 base, with 14 bases sitting between them. This CDR3 has 16 amino acids. The CDR3, as DNA: TGTGCCAGCAGTTTAGGAGAAGAGGGTAAGAACACTGAAGCTTTCTTT. This sequence encodes CASSLGEEGKNTEAFF.

The chain employs TRBV7-9 and TRBJ2-1; D is perhaps TRBD2 (7 bases). The CDR3 spans 16 residues. V dropped 4 bases and J dropped 2 bases, with 15 bases sitting between them. Looked up from germline, CDR1 is SEHNR and CDR2 is FQNEAQ (reference sequence). CDR3 amino acids: CASSSMGGRTYNEQFF. CDR3 DNA sequence: TGTGCCAGCAGCTCCATGGGGGGGCGGACCTACAATGAGCAGTTCTTC. Full variable domain (remainder filled in from reference TRBV7-9 and TRBJ2-1): DTGVSQNPRHKITKRGQNVTFRCDPISEHNRLYWYRQTLGQGPEFLTYFQNEAQLEKSRLLSDRFSAERPKGSFSTLEIQRTEQGDSAMYLCASSSMGGRTYNEQFFGPGTRLTVL.

This clonotype occurred many times. CDR3 loop: CASSHRGGSSRDTQYF. The CDR3 DNA reads TGTGCCAGCAGCCACAGAGGGGGGTCGTCTCGGGATACGCAGTATTTT. The V gene is TRBV3-1, the J gene TRBJ2-3; the D call may be TRBD1 or TRBD2 (6 bases each). The CDR3 is 16 residues long. With 3 bases removed from V and 6 bases from J, the gap between germline ends came to 19 bases. Germline CDR1 is LGHDT and CDR2 is YNNKEL (reference sequence).

In this sample, this clonotype turned up many times. The CDR3 coding sequence is TGCGCCAGCAGCCAAGTTCAGGGTGGTGTCTACGAGCAGTACTTC. Translation gives CASSQVQGGVYEQYF. The V call is TRBV4-3, the J call TRBJ2-7; possible D gene TRBD1, 5 bases. Looked up from germline, CDR1 is LGHNA and CDR2 is YSLEER. V was trimmed by 1 base and J by 3 bases, leaving 13 bases between them. This CDR3 spans 15 amino acids.

This chain joins TRBV10-3 and TRBJ2-7; no reliable D call. The germline V gene has CDR1 ENHRY and CDR2 SYGVKD. This CDR3 contains 17 residues. V shed 0 bases and J shed 2 bases, with 17 bases lying between them. The CDR3: CAISESSATVGAYEQYF. CDR3 DNA: TGTGCCATCAGTGAGTCGTCTGCGACTGTGGGTGCCTACGAGCAGTACTTC.

This clonotype was observed at least ten times. This chain joins TRBV20-1 and TRBJ1-1; 10 bases agree with TRBD1. There are 18 residues in the CDR3. Germline CDR1 DFQATT, CDR2 SNEGSKA (reference sequence). The ends lost 1 base at V and 1 base at J; junction bases unmatched: 12. The CDR3 region has the DNA TGCAGTGCTAGAGTGTCCGAGGACAGGGGGACCCGGAACACTGAAGCTTTCTTT. It translates to CSARVSEDRGTRNTEAFF.

This clonotype was found many times. This sequence joins TRBV7-7 and TRBJ2-7; the match to TRBD1 covers 7 bases. The V segment lost 10 bases and the J segment 3 bases; nucleotides outside the gene matches: 9. Germline V lookup: CDR1 SSHAT, CDR2 FNYEAQ (reference sequence). The CDR3 runs to 13 residues. In nucleotides, the CDR3 is TGTGCCACAGAACGACAGGGAATCTACGAGCAGTACTTC. The encoded protein is CATERQGIYEQYF.

Only a few counts were recorded for this clonotype. The chain combines TRBV6-2 or TRBV6-3 with TRBJ2-3, with a possible D match to TRBD1 (6 bases). The CDR3 has 14 amino acids. CDR1 and CDR2 (germline): MNHEY, SVGEGT. The V end lost 6 bases, the J end lost 4 bases, and 14 bases lay between the germline ends. CDR3 sequence: CASRPTGFSDTQYF. CDR3 nucleotide sequence: TGTGCCAGCAGACCAACAGGGTTCTCAGATACGCAGTATTTT.

This clonotype was seen at least ten times. V and J are TRBV20-1 and TRBJ2-3, with 9 bases fitting TRBD2. The CDR3 is 15 residues long. Germline CDR1 reads DFQATT; CDR2 reads SNEGSKA (reference sequence). V gave up 4 bases and J gave up 4 bases; unmatched junction bases: 9. DNA of the CDR3: TGCAGTGCTAAGAGGGGACTAGCAAATCCAGATACGCAGTATTTT. This sequence encodes CSAKRGLANPDTQYF.

The CDR3 DNA follows: TGTGCCAGCAGCCACAGGGGGAGAGGCAATCAGCCCCAGCATTTT. The encoded protein is CASSHRGRGNQPQHF. The rearrangement links TRBV7-2 to TRBJ1-5; 8 nucleotides align to TRBD1. CDR3 length: 15 amino acids. V shed 5 bases, J shed 2 bases, and the junction held 5 bases outside the gene matches. Germline CDR1 is SGHTA and CDR2 is FQGNSA.

This chain links TRBV20-1 with TRBJ2-7; TRBD1 matches 7 bases. Germline CDR1 DFQATT, CDR2 SNEGSKA (reference sequence). The CDR3 is 13 amino acids. V was clipped by 5 bases and J by 4 bases; unmatched bases: 8. The DNA of the CDR3 is TGCAGTGCTCTCCGGGACAGCAAATACGAGCAGTACTTC. This encodes CSALRDSKYEQYF.

The V call is TRBV20-1, the J call TRBJ2-7; either TRBD1 or TRBD2 may fit D (5 bases each). This CDR3 region has 10 residues. Germline CDR1 DFQATT, CDR2 SNEGSKA (reference sequence). The V and J ends lost 6 bases and 6 bases respectively, with 9 bases between them. This CDR3 reads CSAGTVEQYF. CDR3 DNA: TGCAGTGCCGGGACGGTCGAGCAGTACTTC.

The chain couples TRBV11-2 to TRBJ2-4, with D perhaps TRBD2 (7 bases). CDR1 is SGHAT and CDR2 is FQNNGV in the germline V gene. Trimming removed 5 bases from V and 8 bases from J, with 16 bases in between. The CDR3 totals 14 residues. CDR3 protein: CASSPQRGGHIQYF. CDR3 nucleotide sequence: TGTGCCAGCAGCCCCCAGAGGGGGGGCCACATTCAGTACTTC.

This clonotype was counted a single time. This may come from a read error, since a much larger clone is one base off. This chain connects TRBV15 to TRBJ1-6; D is unclear. The CDR3 consists of 13 residues. Germline loops: CDR1 LNHNV, CDR2 YYDKDF (reference sequence). CDR3 sequence (DNA): TGTACCACCAGCAGAGATCGTAGGGCACCCCTCCACTTT. Protein product: CTTSRDRRAPLHF.